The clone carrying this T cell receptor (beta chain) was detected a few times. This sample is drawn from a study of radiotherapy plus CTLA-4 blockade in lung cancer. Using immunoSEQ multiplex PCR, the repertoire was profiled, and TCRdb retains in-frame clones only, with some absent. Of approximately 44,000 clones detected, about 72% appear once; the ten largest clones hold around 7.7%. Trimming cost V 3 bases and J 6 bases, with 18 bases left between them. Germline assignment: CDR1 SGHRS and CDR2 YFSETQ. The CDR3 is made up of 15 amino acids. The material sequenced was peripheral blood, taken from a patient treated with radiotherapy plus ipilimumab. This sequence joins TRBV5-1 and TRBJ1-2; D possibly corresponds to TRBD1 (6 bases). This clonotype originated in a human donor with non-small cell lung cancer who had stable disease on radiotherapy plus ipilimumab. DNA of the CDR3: TGCGCCAGCAGCTCCCAGACGGGGGCTCTGGATGGCTACACCTTC. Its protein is CASSSQTGALDGYTF.